The 14 T cell receptor beta chains below were found in one sample sequenced in a study of T cells in Graves' hyperthyroidism and ophthalmopathy. Regions amplified from RNA transcripts were the TCR beta CDR3 regions. With the HTBI primer set, the TCR CDR3 went through a first round of RT-PCR. TCRdb reprocessed the multiplex PCR reads with MiXCR, giving one entry per CDR3 protein. Here the sample spans 200,000 to 300,000 distinct CDR3 sequences, around 26% being singletons. The source material was blood. These receptors were collected from a woman aged 40 to 50 with Graves' ophthalmopathy.

This clonotype occurred once. Since a much larger clone is just one base distant, this may be a read error. V gene TRBV12-3 or TRBV12-4 combines with J gene TRBJ2-2, with D perhaps matching TRBD2 (6 bases). There are 15 residues in the CDR3. This CDR3 reads CVSVSSVRNTGELFF. The CDR3 bases are TGTGTCAGCGTCTCTAGCGTAAGAAACACCGGGGAGCTGTTTTTT.

Ten or more counts support this clonotype. V is TRBV7-2 and J is TRBJ2-5, with D tentatively TRBD2 (6 bases). The CDR3 has 15 amino acids. From germline, CDR1 is SGHTA and CDR2 FQGNSA. V was cut by 4 bases and J by 1 base, with 13 bases left in between. The CDR3, as DNA: TGTGCCAGCAGCTCCCGGCGGGGAATCCAAGAGACCCAGTACTTC. Its protein is CASSSRRGIQETQYF.

The genes are TRBV28 and TRBJ1-6; D is uncertain. This CDR3 is 15 amino acids long. Germline values: CDR1 MDHEN, CDR2 SYDVKM. V was pared by 8 bases and J by 7 bases, with 18 bases between. In DNA form, the CDR3 reads TGTGCCAGCCAGTTTGGGCCGCAGGAAAATTCACCCCTCCACTTT. Encoded protein: CASQFGPQENSPLHF.

This clonotype was counted at least ten times. The V and J genes are TRBV27 and TRBJ2-7; 11 nucleotides align to TRBD2. V lost 6 bases to trimming and J lost 4 bases; unmatched junction nucleotides: 11. Germline V gives CDR1 MNHEY, CDR2 SMNVEV (reference sequence). The CDR3 loop spans 16 amino acids. As DNA, the CDR3 is TGTGCCAGCAGCCTGATCGGGACTAGCGGAGAATACGAGCAGTACTTC. This encodes CASSLIGTSGEYEQYF.

The chain has TRBV12-3 or TRBV12-4 and TRBJ2-5; TRBD1 might be the D (5 bases). The germline V and J ends were trimmed by 3 bases and 2 bases, with 13 bases remaining between them. The CDR3 totals 15 residues. The CDR3 DNA follows: TGTGCCAGCAGTTTTGCCCAGGGCTCTCAAGAGACCCAGTACTTC. It specifies CASSFAQGSQETQYF.

At least ten counts were recorded for this clonotype. The chain recombines TRBV28 with TRBJ2-2; 11 bases are shared with TRBD2. Germline V gives CDR1 MDHEN, CDR2 SYDVKM. This CDR3 is 16 amino acids long. V lost 5 bases and J lost 4; bases outside the gene matches: 6. CDR3 nucleotide sequence: TGTGCCAGCAGTCCCGGACTAGCGGGCCTCACCGGGGAGCTGTTTTTT. Translation gives CASSPGLAGLTGELFF. The whole variable domain, remainder taken from reference TRBV28 and TRBJ2-2, is DVKVTQSSRYLVKRTGEKVFLECVQDMDHENMFWYRQDPGLGLRLIYFSYDVKMKEKGDIPEGYSVSREKKERFSLILESASTNQTSMYLCASSPGLAGLTGELFFGEGSRLTVL.

There are many counts of this clonotype. The genes are TRBV7-8 and TRBJ2-7; a weak D match, TRBD1 (6 bases). The CDR3 is 16 amino acids. Deletions cut 2 bases from V and 6 bases from J, with 20 bases between. Germline V lookup: CDR1 SGHVS, CDR2 FQNEAQ. CDR3 bases: TGTGCCAGCAGCTTACGGTGGGGGCGGCCTGGAGGCGAGCAGTACTTC. It encodes CASSLRWGRPGGEQYF.

The rearrangement joins TRBV28 to TRBJ2-5, with 8 bases that match TRBD2. V dropped 7 bases and J dropped 7; count of bases not matched to a gene: 11. Germline assignment: CDR1 MDHEN and CDR2 SYDVKM. This CDR3 is built from 14 residues. The CDR3 here is CASTKSGSLGTQYF. As DNA, the CDR3 is TGTGCCAGCACGAAAAGCGGGAGTCTTGGGACCCAGTACTTC.

The table lists this clonotype with many counts. This chain links TRBV7-8 with TRBJ2-3; 9 bases line up with TRBD2. V lost 4 bases to trimming and J lost 6 bases; unmatched junction nucleotides: 11. Germline assignment: CDR1 SGHVS and CDR2 FQNEAQ. The length of the CDR3 is 16 residues. DNA of the CDR3: TGTGCCAGCAGCTCAGTTAGCGGGAGCGGGAGGGATACGCAGTATTTT. Protein sequence: CASSSVSGSGRDTQYF. The full variable domain, rest sourced from reference TRBV7-8 and TRBJ2-3, is GAGVSQSPRYKVAKRGQDVALRCDPISGHVSLFWYQQALGQGPEFLTYFQNEAQLDKSGLPSDRFFAERPEGSVSTLKIQRTQQEDSAVYLCASSSVSGSGRDTQYFGPGTRLTVL.

This clonotype was counted ten times or more. The V gene is TRBV15, the J gene TRBJ1-1; 11 nucleotides agree with TRBD1. V shed 1 base, J shed 1 base, and the junction held 8 bases outside the gene matches. This CDR3 contains 18 residues. Per germline, CDR1 LNHNV and CDR2 YYDKDF (reference sequence). The CDR3 reads CATSRGPGQGAGNTEAFF. In DNA, the CDR3 is TGTGCCACCAGCAGAGGCCCTGGACAGGGGGCTGGGAACACTGAAGCTTTCTTT.

In this sample, this clonotype turned up many times. The rearrangement uses TRBV2 and TRBJ2-5; D might be TRBD1 (6 bases). The CDR3 extends over 14 amino acids. V lost 8 bases, J lost 5 bases, and 18 bases lay in between. Germline CDR1 is SNHLY and CDR2 is FYNNEI. The CDR3 sequence is CASGQPGLEETQYF. For the CDR3, the DNA is TGTGCCAGCGGACAGCCGGGGTTAGAGGAGACCCAGTACTTC.

This clonotype was counted ten times or more. The V and J genes are TRBV10-3 and TRBJ2-7, with D possibly TRBD2 on 5 matching bases. V was pared by 4 bases and J by 3 bases, with 10 bases between. The germline V gene encodes CDR1 ENHRY and CDR2 SYGVKD. The CDR3 consists of 13 residues. The DNA of the CDR3 is TGTGCCATCAGTGTTGCGGGTCTCTACGAGCAGTACTTC. The encoded protein is CAISVAGLYEQYF.

This rearrangement joins TRBV5-1 to TRBJ1-1; 8 bases agree with TRBD1. Germline-derived CDR1 and CDR2 are SGHRS and YFSETQ. The junction had 7 bases not matched to a gene; V was cut back by 3 bases and J by 9 bases. The CDR3 runs 13 residues. The chain's CDR3 is CASSSGTGAKAFF. In DNA form, the CDR3 reads TGCGCCAGCAGCTCCGGGACAGGCGCAAAAGCTTTCTTT. Drawing the rest from reference TRBV5-1 and TRBJ1-1, the complete variable domain is KAGVTQTPRYLIKTRGQQVTLSCSPISGHRSVSWYQQTPGQGLQFLFEYFSETQRNKGNFPGRFSGRQFSNSRSEMNVSTLELGDSALYLCASSSGTGAKAFFGQGTRLTVV.

This chain joins TRBV12-3 or TRBV12-4 and TRBJ2-2; D unclear. The germline V and J ends were trimmed by 2 bases and 7 bases, with 8 bases remaining between them. The CDR3 covers 13 residues. The CDR3 bases are TGTGCCAGCAGTTTAATTAGGTACGGGGAGCTGTTTTTT. It translates to CASSLIRYGELFF.